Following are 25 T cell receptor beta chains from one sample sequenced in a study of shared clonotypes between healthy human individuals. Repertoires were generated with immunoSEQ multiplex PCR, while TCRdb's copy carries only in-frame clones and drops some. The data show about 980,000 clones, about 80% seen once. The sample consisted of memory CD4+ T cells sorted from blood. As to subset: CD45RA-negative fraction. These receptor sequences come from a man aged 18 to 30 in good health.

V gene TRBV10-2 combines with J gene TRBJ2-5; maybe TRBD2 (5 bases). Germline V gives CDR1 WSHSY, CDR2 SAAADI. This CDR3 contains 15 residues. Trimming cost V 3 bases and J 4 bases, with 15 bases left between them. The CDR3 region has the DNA TGCGCCAGCAGTGATGAGGCGGGTACGAGAGAGACCCAGTACTTC. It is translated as CASSDEAGTRETQYF.

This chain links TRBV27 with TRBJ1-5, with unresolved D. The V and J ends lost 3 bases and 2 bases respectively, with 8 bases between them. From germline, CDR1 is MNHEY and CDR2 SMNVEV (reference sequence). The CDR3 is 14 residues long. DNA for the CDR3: TGTGCCAGCAGTTTTTGGGGTGGCAATCAGCCCCAGCATTTT. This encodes CASSFWGGNQPQHF.

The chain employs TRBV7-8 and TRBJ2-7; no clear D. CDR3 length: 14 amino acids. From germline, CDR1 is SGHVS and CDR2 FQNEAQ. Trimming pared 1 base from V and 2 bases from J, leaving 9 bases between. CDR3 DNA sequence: TGTGCCAGCAGCTTAGATGGGATGACCTACGAGCAGTACTTC. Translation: CASSLDGMTYEQYF.

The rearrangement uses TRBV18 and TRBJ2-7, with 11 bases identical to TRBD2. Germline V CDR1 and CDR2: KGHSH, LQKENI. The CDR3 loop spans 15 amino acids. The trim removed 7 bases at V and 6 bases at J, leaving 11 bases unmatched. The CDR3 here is CASLPQGGLAVEQYF. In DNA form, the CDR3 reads TGTGCCAGCTTACCCCAAGGGGGACTAGCGGTCGAGCAGTACTTC. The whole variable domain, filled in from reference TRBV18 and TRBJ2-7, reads NAGVMQNPRHLVRRRGQEARLRCSPMKGHSHVYWYRQLPEEGLKFMVYLQKENIIDESGMPKERFSAEFPKEGPSILRIQQVVRGDSAAYFCASLPQGGLAVEQYFGPGTRLTVT.

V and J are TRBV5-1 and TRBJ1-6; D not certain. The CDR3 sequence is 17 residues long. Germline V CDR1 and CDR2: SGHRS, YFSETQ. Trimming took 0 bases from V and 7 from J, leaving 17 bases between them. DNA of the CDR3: TGCGCCAGCAGCTTGGAGGAACAATCTTTGGGAAATTCACCCCTCCACTTT. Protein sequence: CASSLEEQSLGNSPLHF.

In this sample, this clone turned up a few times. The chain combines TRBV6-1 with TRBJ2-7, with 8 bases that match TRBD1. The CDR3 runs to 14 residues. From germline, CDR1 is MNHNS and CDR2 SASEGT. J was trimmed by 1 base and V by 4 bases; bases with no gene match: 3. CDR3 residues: CASSVDRVSYEQYF. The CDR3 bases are TGTGCCAGCAGTGTGGACAGGGTTTCCTACGAGCAGTACTTC.

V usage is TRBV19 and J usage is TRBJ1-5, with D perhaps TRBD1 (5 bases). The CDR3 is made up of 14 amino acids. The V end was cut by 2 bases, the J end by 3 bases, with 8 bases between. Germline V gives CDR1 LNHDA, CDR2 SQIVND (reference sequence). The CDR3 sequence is CASSISGINQPQHF. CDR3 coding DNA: TGTGCCAGTAGTATATCAGGGATCAATCAGCCCCAGCATTTT.

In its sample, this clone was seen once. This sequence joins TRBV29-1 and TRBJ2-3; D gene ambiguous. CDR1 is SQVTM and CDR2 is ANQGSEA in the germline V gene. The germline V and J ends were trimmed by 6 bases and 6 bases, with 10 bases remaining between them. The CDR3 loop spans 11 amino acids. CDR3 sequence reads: CSVETLDTQYF. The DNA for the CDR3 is TGCAGCGTGGAAACCTTGGATACGCAGTATTTT.

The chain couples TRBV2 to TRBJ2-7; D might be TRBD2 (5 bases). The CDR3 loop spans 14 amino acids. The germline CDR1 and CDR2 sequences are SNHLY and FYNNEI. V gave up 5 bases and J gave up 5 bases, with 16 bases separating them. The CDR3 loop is CASSTILAGHEQYF. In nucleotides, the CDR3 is TGTGCCAGCAGTACGATCCTAGCCGGGCACGAGCAGTACTTC.

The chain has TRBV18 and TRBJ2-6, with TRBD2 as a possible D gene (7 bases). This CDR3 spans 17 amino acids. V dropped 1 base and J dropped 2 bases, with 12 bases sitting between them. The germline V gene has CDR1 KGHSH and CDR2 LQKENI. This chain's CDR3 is CASSPQGGYPGANVLTF. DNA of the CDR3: TGTGCCAGCTCACCACAGGGGGGGTACCCTGGGGCCAACGTCCTGACTTTC.

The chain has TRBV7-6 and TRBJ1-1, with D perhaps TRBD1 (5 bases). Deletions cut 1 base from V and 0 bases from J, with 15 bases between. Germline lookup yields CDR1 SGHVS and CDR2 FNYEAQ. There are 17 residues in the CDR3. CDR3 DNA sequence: TGTGCCAGCAGCTTAGTTTTTCGCGGCAGGGTGAACACTGAAGCTTTCTTT. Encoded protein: CASSLVFRGRVNTEAFF.

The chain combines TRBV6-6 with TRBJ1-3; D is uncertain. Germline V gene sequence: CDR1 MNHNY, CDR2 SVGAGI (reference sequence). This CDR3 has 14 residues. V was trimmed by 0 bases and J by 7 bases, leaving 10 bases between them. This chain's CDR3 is CASSYSMTGNTIYF. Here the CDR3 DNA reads TGTGCCAGCAGTTACTCGATGACGGGCAACACCATATATTTT.

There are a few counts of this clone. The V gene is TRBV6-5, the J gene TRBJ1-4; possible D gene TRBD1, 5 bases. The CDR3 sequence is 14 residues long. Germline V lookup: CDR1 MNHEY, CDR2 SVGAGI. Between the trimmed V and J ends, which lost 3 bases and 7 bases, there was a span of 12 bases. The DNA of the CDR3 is TGTGCCAGCAGTTATCGGGGGAAGGGTGAAAAACTGTTTTTT. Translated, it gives CASSYRGKGEKLFF.

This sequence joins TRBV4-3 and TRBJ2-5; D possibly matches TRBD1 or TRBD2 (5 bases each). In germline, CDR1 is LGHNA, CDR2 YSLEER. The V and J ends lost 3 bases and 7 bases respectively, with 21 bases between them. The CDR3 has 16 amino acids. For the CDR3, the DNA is TGCGCCAGCAGCCATGAAAGAGGGACCGCCTCCGGGACCCAGTACTTC. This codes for CASSHERGTASGTQYF.

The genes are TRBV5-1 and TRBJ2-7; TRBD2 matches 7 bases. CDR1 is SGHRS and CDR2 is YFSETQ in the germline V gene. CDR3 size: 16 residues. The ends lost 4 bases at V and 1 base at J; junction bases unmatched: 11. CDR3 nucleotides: TGCGCCAGCAGCCTGGGCGGCGCTAGCGGATCCTACGAGCAGTACTTC. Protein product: CASSLGGASGSYEQYF. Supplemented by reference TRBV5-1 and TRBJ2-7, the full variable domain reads KAGVTQTPRYLIKTRGQQVTLSCSPISGHRSVSWYQQTPGQGLQFLFEYFSETQRNKGNFPGRFSGRQFSNSRSEMNVSTLELGDSALYLCASSLGGASGSYEQYFGPGTRLTVT.

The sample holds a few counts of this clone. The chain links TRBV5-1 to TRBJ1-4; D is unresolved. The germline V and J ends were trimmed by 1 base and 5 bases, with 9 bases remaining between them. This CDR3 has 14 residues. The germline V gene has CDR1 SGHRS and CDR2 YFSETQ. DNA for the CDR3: TGCGCCAGCAGCTTGCAGGCCGGGAATGAAAAACTGTTTTTT. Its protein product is CASSLQAGNEKLFF. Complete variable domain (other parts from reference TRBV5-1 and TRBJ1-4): KAGVTQTPRYLIKTRGQQVTLSCSPISGHRSVSWYQQTPGQGLQFLFEYFSETQRNKGNFPGRFSGRQFSNSRSEMNVSTLELGDSALYLCASSLQAGNEKLFFGSGTQLSVL.

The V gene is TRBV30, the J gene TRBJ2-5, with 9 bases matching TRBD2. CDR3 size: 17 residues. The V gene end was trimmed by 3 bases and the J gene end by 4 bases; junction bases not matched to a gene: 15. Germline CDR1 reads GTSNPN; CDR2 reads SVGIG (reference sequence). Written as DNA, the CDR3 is TGTGCCTGGAGCCAGATAGCGGGGGCGGCCGCGCGAGAGACCCAGTACTTC. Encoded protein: CAWSQIAGAAARETQYF. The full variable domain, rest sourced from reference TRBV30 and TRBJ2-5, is SQTIHQWPATLVQPVGSPLSLECTVEGTSNPNLYWYRQAAGRGLQLLFYSVGIGQISSEVPQNLSASRPQDRQFILSSKKLLLSDSGFYLCAWSQIAGAAARETQYFGPGTRLLVL.

In nucleotides, the CDR3 is TGTGCCAGCATGGACCTAAAACTTACCTATAATTCACCCCTCCACTTT. It codes for CASMDLKLTYNSPLHF. The chain recombines TRBV27 with TRBJ1-6, with D uncertain. V dropped 7 bases and J dropped 2 bases, with 15 bases sitting between them. The CDR3 contains 16 residues. The V gene's germline CDR1 is MNHEY and CDR2 SMNVEV (reference sequence).

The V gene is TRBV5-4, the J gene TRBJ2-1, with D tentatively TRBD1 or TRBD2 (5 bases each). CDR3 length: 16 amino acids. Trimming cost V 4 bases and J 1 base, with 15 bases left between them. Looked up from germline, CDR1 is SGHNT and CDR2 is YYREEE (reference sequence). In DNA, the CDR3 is TGTGCCAGCAGCCCGGGACGTTCGGCTTCCTACAATGAGCAGTTCTTC. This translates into CASSPGRSASYNEQFF.

CDR3 loop: CASSTRGQGKFQETQYF. In DNA, the CDR3 is TGTGCCAGCAGCACACGGGGACAGGGGAAGTTTCAAGAGACCCAGTACTTC. The chain employs TRBV9 and TRBJ2-5, with 10 bases fitting TRBD1. Germline assignment: CDR1 SGDLS and CDR2 YYNGEE. This CDR3 contains 17 residues. Trimming at V came to 4 bases and at J to 2 bases, leaving 11 bases not matched to a gene.

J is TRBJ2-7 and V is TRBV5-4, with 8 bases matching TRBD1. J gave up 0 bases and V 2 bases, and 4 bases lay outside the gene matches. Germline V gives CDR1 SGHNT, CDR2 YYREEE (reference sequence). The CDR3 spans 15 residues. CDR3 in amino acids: CASSFGQGPSYEQYF. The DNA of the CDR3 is TGTGCCAGCAGCTTTGGACAGGGCCCCTCCTACGAGCAGTACTTC.

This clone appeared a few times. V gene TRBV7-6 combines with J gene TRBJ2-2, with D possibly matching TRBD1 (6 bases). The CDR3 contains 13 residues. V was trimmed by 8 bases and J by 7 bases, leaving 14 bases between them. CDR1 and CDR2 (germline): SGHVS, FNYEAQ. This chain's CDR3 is CASGAQGNGELFF. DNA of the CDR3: TGTGCCAGCGGGGCTCAGGGGAACGGGGAGCTGTTTTTT.

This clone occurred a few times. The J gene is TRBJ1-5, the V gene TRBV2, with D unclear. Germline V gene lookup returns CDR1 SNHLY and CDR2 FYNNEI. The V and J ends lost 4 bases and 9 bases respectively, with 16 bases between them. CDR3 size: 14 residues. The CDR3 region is CASSGGGGKRPQHF. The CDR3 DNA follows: TGTGCCAGCAGTGGAGGAGGAGGGAAGCGGCCCCAGCATTTT.

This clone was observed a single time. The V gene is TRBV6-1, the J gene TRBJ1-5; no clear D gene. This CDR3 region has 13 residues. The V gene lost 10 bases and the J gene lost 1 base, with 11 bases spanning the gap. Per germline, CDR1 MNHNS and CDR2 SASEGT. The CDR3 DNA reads TGTGCCACCCACCCGGGGAGCAATCAGCCCCAGCATTTT. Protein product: CATHPGSNQPQHF.

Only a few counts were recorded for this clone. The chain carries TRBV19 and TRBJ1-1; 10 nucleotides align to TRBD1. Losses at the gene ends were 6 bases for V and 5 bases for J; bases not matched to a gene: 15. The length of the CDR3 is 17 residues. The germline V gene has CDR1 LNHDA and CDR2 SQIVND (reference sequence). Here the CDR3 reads CASRHPGQGIVGTEAFF. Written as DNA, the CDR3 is TGTGCCAGTAGACATCCGGGACAGGGGATAGTAGGAACTGAAGCTTTCTTT.